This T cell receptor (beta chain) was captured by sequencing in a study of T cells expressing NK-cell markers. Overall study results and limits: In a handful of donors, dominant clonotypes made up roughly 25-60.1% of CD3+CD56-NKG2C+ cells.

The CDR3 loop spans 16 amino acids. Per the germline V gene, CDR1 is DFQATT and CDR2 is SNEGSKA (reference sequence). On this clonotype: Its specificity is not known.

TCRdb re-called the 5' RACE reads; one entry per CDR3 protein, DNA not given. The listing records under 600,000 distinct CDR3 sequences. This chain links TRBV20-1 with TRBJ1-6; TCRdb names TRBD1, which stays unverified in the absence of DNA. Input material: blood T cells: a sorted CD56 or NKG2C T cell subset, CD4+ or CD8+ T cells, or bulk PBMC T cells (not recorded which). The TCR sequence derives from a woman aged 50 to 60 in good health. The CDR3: CSARDGGRTTGSPLHF.